The T cell receptor (beta chain) described here comes from a study of Ad26.COV2.S vaccination and SARS-CoV-2 variants. Study as a whole: Of the COV1001 trial arms, the Ad26.COV2.S arm included the donor.

TCRdb's copy holds only in-frame clones and misses some; the assay was immunoSEQ multiplex PCR. The sample carries about 410,000 clones, roughly nine tenths recorded once. This clone was observed once. As yet, its antigen is unknown. Treatment meaning: around 19 received Ad26.COV2.S at low or high dose, single or two shots; about 5 received placebo; per-sample allocation not given. Collection of samples fell on day 63 after the first vaccine or placebo injection. The sample came from a Boston adult aged 18-55 years. The study's findings and limits: Marked by substantial breadth, spike-specific CD8+ and CD4+ T cell responses were reportedly seen after vaccination.

Germline CDR1 reads MNHNY; CDR2 reads SVGAGI (reference sequence). Between the trimmed V and J ends, which lost 6 bases and 0 bases, there was a span of 12 bases. The CDR3 runs to 15 residues. Material: peripheral blood, obtained in a trial of Ad26.COV2.S vaccine versus placebo. V gene TRBV6-6 combines with J gene TRBJ1-5, with no clear D. The TCR was taken from a person between 18 and 65 years old who received the Ad26.COV2.S COVID-19 vaccine or a placebo. The CDR3 reads CASSPGSHSNQPQHF. CDR3 coding DNA: TGTGCCAGCAGCCCTGGTAGTCATAGCAATCAGCCCCAGCATTTT.